The text below deals with one TCR beta chain. This sample was taken from a study of T-cell reconstitution after alpha-beta-depleted transplantation in children. Library preparation (for TCRbeta) was performed with unique molecular identifiers. TCRdb recomputed calls from the PCR reads with MiXCR, one row per CDR3 protein. Of hundreds of thousands of distinct CDR3 sequences in the sample, roughly 10% are singletons; the top ten hold roughly 3.9%. V was cut by 4 bases and J by 0 bases, with 19 bases left in between. Per germline, CDR1 LGHNA and CDR2 YNFKEQ. This CDR3 has 18 amino acids. The J gene is TRBJ2-1, the V gene TRBV4-2; D might be TRBD1 or TRBD2, each matching 5 bases. The clonotype originates from a human donor who donated a stem cell graft to a child with acute myeloid leukemia. The input for sequencing was PBMCs from the stem cell graft donor, taken from the stem cell graft. In DNA, the CDR3 is TGTGCCAGCAGCCGAACGCCGCTAGCTGACAGCTCCTACAATGAGCAGTTCTTC. Its translation: CASSRTPLADSSYNEQFF.